The 30 T cell receptor beta chains given below trace back to one sample, sequenced in a study of T cells in localized non-small cell lung cancer. Sequencing was performed with immunoSEQ multiplex PCR; in TCRdb, only in-frame clones are kept and a portion is missing. The data contain about 11,000 clones, about 84% of them singletons. Sequenced material: peripheral blood, taken before any cancer treatment. The receptors originated from a male donor older than 55 with stage I lung adenocarcinoma.

This clone was seen just once. This rearrangement joins TRBV4-2 to TRBJ1-4; maybe TRBD1 (5 bases). The germline V gene has CDR1 LGHNA and CDR2 YNFKEQ. The CDR3 covers 15 residues. Trimming stripped 0 bases from V and 3 bases from J, with 8 bases between. The chain's CDR3 is CASSQERGANEKLFF. In DNA, the CDR3 is TGTGCCAGCAGCCAAGAACGGGGGGCTAATGAAAAACTGTTTTTT.

V gene TRBV5-1 combines with J gene TRBJ2-1; 7 positions match TRBD1. The CDR3 extends over 15 amino acids. Germline V CDR1 and CDR2: SGHRS, YFSETQ. The V segment lost 3 bases and the J segment 2 bases; nucleotides outside the gene matches: 5. In nucleotides, the CDR3 is TGCGCCAGCAGCTACCGACAGGGCCCCTACAATGAGCAGTTCTTC. It specifies CASSYRQGPYNEQFF. The full variable domain, rest sourced from reference TRBV5-1 and TRBJ2-1, is KAGVTQTPRYLIKTRGQQVTLSCSPISGHRSVSWYQQTPGQGLQFLFEYFSETQRNKGNFPGRFSGRQFSNSRSEMNVSTLELGDSALYLCASSYRQGPYNEQFFGPGTRLTVL.

This clone ranks as medium-sized. The V call is TRBV11-1, the J call TRBJ2-7, with 12 positions matching TRBD2. This CDR3 comprises 15 residues. V shed 6 bases and J 1 base; nucleotides not matched to a gene: 4. In germline, CDR1 is SGHAT, CDR2 FQDESV (reference sequence). This CDR3 reads CASRPTSGGSYEQYF. CDR3 DNA sequence: TGTGCCAGCAGACCTACTAGCGGGGGGTCCTACGAGCAGTACTTC.

The chain joins TRBV7-2 to TRBJ1-2, with D possibly being TRBD1 (5 bases). The CDR3 is made up of 15 amino acids. Germline loops: CDR1 SGHTA, CDR2 FQGNSA. The ends were cut back, 4 bases at V and 0 bases at J, with 12 bases in the middle. In DNA form, the CDR3 reads TGTGCCAGCAGCTCCAGACAGACCGCTAACTATGGCTACACCTTC. Amino acids: CASSSRQTANYGYTF. Full variable domain (remainder filled in from reference TRBV7-2 and TRBJ1-2): GAGVSQSPSNKVTEKGKDVELRCDPISGHTALYWYRQSLGQGLEFLIYFQGNSAPDKSGLPSDRFSAERTGGSVSTLTIQRTQQEDSAVYLCASSSRQTANYGYTFGSGTRLTVV.

The genes are TRBV29-1 and TRBJ1-5, with D possibly being TRBD1 (6 bases). The CDR3 is 14 amino acids. CDR1 is SQVTM, CDR2 ANQGSEA, per germline. With 6 bases removed from V and 2 bases from J, the gap between germline ends came to 14 bases. CDR3 nucleotide sequence: TGCAGCGTAACGGGGGGGGCGGGCAATCAGCCCCAGCATTTT. Translating gives CSVTGGAGNQPQHF. The entire variable domain, with the rest obtained from reference TRBV29-1 and TRBJ1-5, is as follows: SAVISQKPSRDICQRGTSLTIQCQVDSQVTMMFWYRQQPGQSLTLIATANQGSEATYESGFVIDKFPISRPNLTFSTLTVSNMSPEDSSIYLCSVTGGAGNQPQHFGDGTRLSIL.

The rearrangement links TRBV28 to TRBJ2-3; 11 bases map to TRBD2. Germline assignment: CDR1 MDHEN and CDR2 SYDVKM. Germline trimming cut 8 bases from V and 5 bases from J; bases unmatched to any gene: 6. CDR3 length: 14 amino acids. The CDR3 reads CASLSGGAGDTQYF. The CDR3 bases are TGTGCCAGCCTTAGCGGGGGGGCCGGAGATACGCAGTATTTT.

The chain employs TRBV21-1 and TRBJ2-2; the tabulated D call, TRBD1, remains unverified against the DNA. TRBV21-1 is deemed a pseudogene. The CDR3 runs 15 residues. The CDR3 DNA sequence: TGTGCCAGCAGCAGGGACAGGGGGTCCGCCGGGGAGCTGTTTTTT. Translated, it gives CASSRDRGSAGELFF.

The CDR3 sequence: CASSITGTTKNIQYF. The CDR3 nucleotides are TGTGCCAGCAGCATCACCGGGACAACTAAAAACATTCAGTACTTC. This sequence joins TRBV11-3 and TRBJ2-4, with a weak D call TRBD1 (6 bases). CDR1 and CDR2 from the germline V gene are SGHNT and YENEEA. The CDR3 runs 15 residues. V was trimmed by 5 bases and J by 4 bases, leaving 15 bases between them.

The V and J genes are TRBV18 and TRBJ1-2; a possible D gene is TRBD1 (5 bases). In germline, CDR1 is KGHSH, CDR2 LQKENI. This CDR3 spans 15 amino acids. Trimming left V 1 base short and J 0 bases short, with 9 bases between. The CDR3 is CASSPQGPSNYGYTF. The CDR3 DNA is TGTGCCAGCTCACCACAGGGGCCCTCTAACTATGGCTACACCTTC. Variable domain in full (rest from reference TRBV18 and TRBJ1-2): NAGVMQNPRHLVRRRGQEARLRCSPMKGHSHVYWYRQLPEEGLKFMVYLQKENIIDESGMPKERFSAEFPKEGPSILRIQQVVRGDSAAYFCASSPQGPSNYGYTFGSGTRLTVV.

This chain connects TRBV4-3 to TRBJ2-7; D call uncertain. This CDR3 is built from 14 residues. The V end lost 0 bases, the J end lost 3 bases, and 9 bases lay between the germline ends. Germline-derived CDR1 and CDR2 are LGHNA and YSLEER. The DNA for the CDR3 is TGCGCCAGCAGCCAAGAATTGCCCGGCTACGAGCAGTACTTC. This sequence encodes CASSQELPGYEQYF.

The chain recombines TRBV6-6 with TRBJ2-7; D not certain. In germline, CDR1 is MNHNY, CDR2 SVGAGI (reference sequence). Deletions cut 0 bases from V and 2 bases from J, with 2 bases between. CDR3 length: 12 amino acids. In DNA, the CDR3 is TGTGCCAGCAGTTACTCTGCCTACGAGCAGTACTTC. This translates into CASSYSAYEQYF.

The chain recombines TRBV11-2 with TRBJ2-1, with D hard to call. The germline CDR1 and CDR2 sequences are SGHAT and FQNNGV. The CDR3 covers 13 residues. The V end lost 0 bases, the J end lost 10 bases, and 10 bases lay between the germline ends. CDR3 region: CASSLDQVTEQFF. In nucleotides, the CDR3 is TGTGCCAGCAGCTTAGACCAAGTAACAGAGCAGTTCTTC.

V is TRBV1 and J is TRBJ1-1; the table's D call of TRBD1 was not tested on the DNA. TRBV1 is listed as a pseudogene. CDR3 length: 14 residues. CDR3 DNA sequence: TGCACCAGCAGCCAAGAGGACAGGGCAACTGAAGCTTTCTTT. It is translated as CTSSQEDRATEAFF.

The chain carries TRBV9 and TRBJ1-4, with a weak D call TRBD1 (5 bases). CDR1 is SGDLS, CDR2 YYNGEE, per germline. V was pared by 7 bases and J by 10 bases, with 17 bases between. The CDR3 is made up of 13 amino acids. CDR3 sequence (DNA): TGTGCCAGCGGCGCTGGGGGTTTAGGAAAACTGTTTTTT. Protein: CASGAGGLGKLFF.

This sequence joins TRBV6-1 and TRBJ2-3; D is unclear. This CDR3 comprises 14 residues. The V and J ends lost 7 bases and 2 bases respectively, with 13 bases between them. Germline V gives CDR1 MNHNS, CDR2 SASEGT. The CDR3 DNA is TGTGCCAGCAAGACCGCGCCTTCCACAGATACGCAGTATTTT. Translated, it gives CASKTAPSTDTQYF.

This clone was seen only once. The chain couples TRBV7-9 to TRBJ2-2; no reliable D call. Trimming took 5 bases from V and 5 from J, leaving 12 bases between them. This CDR3 region has 14 residues. Germline V CDR1 and CDR2: SEHNR, FQNEAQ (reference sequence). The CDR3 DNA reads as TGTGCCAGCAGCCCGTCATACGTGACCGGGGAGCTGTTTTTT. Protein product: CASSPSYVTGELFF.

The genes are TRBV28 and TRBJ2-5, with D possibly TRBD1 on 5 matching bases. V was clipped by 4 bases and J by 2 bases, with 11 bases between them. CDR3 length: 14 residues. Germline V lookup: CDR1 MDHEN, CDR2 SYDVKM. The CDR3 DNA is TGTGCCAGCAGTTCCCCCGACAGACAAGAGACCCAGTACTTC. Its translation is CASSSPDRQETQYF. Drawing the rest from reference TRBV28 and TRBJ2-5, the complete variable domain is DVKVTQSSRYLVKRTGEKVFLECVQDMDHENMFWYRQDPGLGLRLIYFSYDVKMKEKGDIPEGYSVSREKKERFSLILESASTNQTSMYLCASSSPDRQETQYFGPGTRLLVL.

V gene TRBV7-8 combines with J gene TRBJ1-6; D may be TRBD1 (5 bases). This CDR3 is 14 amino acids long. Looked up from germline, CDR1 is SGHVS and CDR2 is FQNEAQ. Trimming cost V 5 bases and J 10 bases, with 15 bases left between them. DNA of the CDR3: TGTGCCAGCAGCGGCCGAAATCAGGGATCACCCCTCCACTTT. Residues: CASSGRNQGSPLHF.

The chain uses TRBV5-1 and TRBJ2-1, with D perhaps matching TRBD1 (5 bases). V lost 5 bases, J lost 6 bases, and 15 bases lay in between. The CDR3 has 14 amino acids. CDR1 is SGHRS and CDR2 is YFSETQ in the germline V gene. This CDR3 is CASRLFPGLNEQFF. The CDR3 nucleotides read TGCGCCAGCAGGTTGTTTCCAGGGCTCAATGAGCAGTTCTTC.

This clone was observed a handful of times. V and J are TRBV7-9 and TRBJ1-6; D not certain. V lost 3 bases and J 11 bases, leaving 11 bases between the germline ends. The CDR3 is 13 amino acids. Looked up from germline, CDR1 is SEHNR and CDR2 is FQNEAQ (reference sequence). CDR3 amino acids: CASSFQPEAPLHF. The CDR3 region has the DNA TGTGCCAGCAGCTTCCAGCCGGAGGCACCCCTCCACTTT.

This chain connects TRBV10-3 to TRBJ1-3; D is ambiguous. The CDR3 has 17 amino acids. V was cut by 3 bases and J by 4 bases, with 19 bases left in between. Germline assignment: CDR1 ENHRY and CDR2 SYGVKD. CDR3 loop: CAISDPSAELVGNTIYF. The CDR3 nucleotides read TGTGCCATCAGTGACCCCAGCGCGGAACTTGTGGGAAACACCATATATTTT.

This chain uses TRBV5-1 with TRBJ1-3; no firm D call. V lost 0 bases, J lost 2 bases, and 12 bases lay in between. In germline, CDR1 is SGHRS, CDR2 YFSETQ. The CDR3 is 16 residues long. The CDR3 nucleotides are TGCGCCAGCAGCTTGGGGAGCATTTCGACTGGAAACACCATATATTTT. It yields the protein CASSLGSISTGNTIYF. The full variable domain, with the rest looked up from reference TRBV5-1 and TRBJ1-3, is KAGVTQTPRYLIKTRGQQVTLSCSPISGHRSVSWYQQTPGQGLQFLFEYFSETQRNKGNFPGRFSGRQFSNSRSEMNVSTLELGDSALYLCASSLGSISTGNTIYFGEGSWLTVV.

The chain carries TRBV7-6 and TRBJ1-4; D ambiguous. V was trimmed by 5 bases and J by 8 bases, leaving 18 bases between them. Germline CDR1 is SGHVS and CDR2 is FNYEAQ. CDR3 length equals 15 residues. The DNA of the CDR3 is TGTGCCAGCAGCCCCTCCGGGGAGGGTGGCGAAAAACTGTTTTTT. This translates into CASSPSGEGGEKLFF. Full variable domain (remainder filled in from reference TRBV7-6 and TRBJ1-4): GAGVSQSPRYKVTKRGQDVALRCDPISGHVSLYWYRQALGQGPEFLTYFNYEAQQDKSGLPNDRFSAERPEGSISTLTIQRTEQRDSAMYRCASSPSGEGGEKLFFGSGTQLSVL.

In its sample, this clone was seen once. The chain employs TRBV19 and TRBJ2-2; 7 bases agree with TRBD1. Looked up from germline, CDR1 is LNHDA and CDR2 is SQIVND (reference sequence). The CDR3 covers 17 residues. The junction had 8 bases not matched to a gene; V was cut back by 4 bases and J by 0 bases. This CDR3 reads CASSKLGQTANTGELFF. The CDR3 DNA follows: TGTGCCAGTAGTAAATTGGGACAGACCGCGAACACCGGGGAGCTGTTTTTT.

The chain uses TRBV5-1 and TRBJ2-5; D possibly matches TRBD1 or TRBD2 (6 bases each). Trimming pared 0 bases from V and 5 bases from J, leaving 14 bases between. Germline-derived CDR1 and CDR2 are SGHRS and YFSETQ. The CDR3 is 15 residues long. CDR3 sequence reads: CASSLAPGASETQYF. In DNA form, the CDR3 reads TGCGCCAGCAGCTTGGCCCCGGGGGCGTCCGAGACCCAGTACTTC.

V usage is TRBV7-8 and J usage is TRBJ1-5, with D perhaps matching TRBD1 (6 bases). In germline, CDR1 is SGHVS, CDR2 FQNEAQ. The V end lost 5 bases, the J end lost 5 bases, and 19 bases lay between the germline ends. This CDR3 has 16 amino acids. In nucleotides, the CDR3 is TGTGCCAGCAGCCCTCTGCCCGGGGGCTCCTATCAGCCCCAGCATTTT. This encodes CASSPLPGGSYQPQHF.

This clone was counted once. The V call is TRBV28, the J call TRBJ1-2; 10 nucleotides line up with TRBD1. The CDR3 covers 13 residues. The trim removed 6 bases at V and 7 bases at J, leaving 5 bases unmatched. Germline-derived CDR1 and CDR2 are MDHEN and SYDVKM. This CDR3 is CASSRDRGGGYTF. CDR3 DNA: TGTGCCAGCAGCCGGGACAGGGGTGGTGGCTACACCTTC.

V gene TRBV7-2 combines with J gene TRBJ1-2, with TRBD1 as a possible D gene (5 bases). Germline CDR1 reads SGHTA; CDR2 reads FQGNSA. The CDR3 runs to 16 residues. Between the trimmed V and J ends, which lost 2 bases and 3 bases, there was a span of 16 bases. The CDR3 loop is CASSLTGREGDYGYTF. The CDR3 bases are TGTGCCAGCAGCTTAACTGGCAGGGAGGGCGACTATGGCTACACCTTC.

V gene TRBV7-9 combines with J gene TRBJ1-3; possible D gene TRBD1, 5 bases. From germline, CDR1 is SEHNR and CDR2 FQNEAQ (reference sequence). V was pared by 5 bases and J by 2 bases, with 16 bases between. The CDR3 spans 16 residues. Here the CDR3 DNA reads TGTGCCAGCAGCCCCCCGGGGGGGGTGGCTGGAAACACCATATATTTT. Translation gives CASSPPGGVAGNTIYF. Based on the CDR3 plus reference TRBV7-9 and TRBJ1-3, the full variable domain is DTGVSQNPRHKITKRGQNVTFRCDPISEHNRLYWYRQTLGQGPEFLTYFQNEAQLEKSRLLSDRFSAERPKGSFSTLEIQRTEQGDSAMYLCASSPPGGVAGNTIYFGEGSWLTVV.

The chain recombines TRBV5-6 with TRBJ1-1; D not resolved. CDR1 is SGHDT and CDR2 is YYEEEE in the germline V gene. CDR3 length: 13 residues. V lost 7 bases and J 8 bases, leaving 18 bases between the germline ends. This chain's CDR3 is CASFGSRTIEAFF. As DNA, the CDR3 is TGTGCCAGCTTTGGCTCCCGGACGATCGAAGCTTTCTTT.